The 10 T cell receptor beta chains below come from one sample, sequenced in a study of OX40 agonist ivuxolimab in advanced cancers. Profiling relied on immunoSEQ multiplex PCR, and the TCRdb table lists in-frame clones only, not all of them. The table lists roughly 50,000 clones, about 82% of them singletons. The input for sequencing was CD4+ or CD8+ T cells sorted from blood, taken in a trial of the OX40 agonist ivuxolimab. The receptors come from an adult with an advanced solid tumor such as melanoma, head and neck, liver or kidney cancer.

J is TRBJ2-3 and V is TRBV7-9; D uncertain. The CDR3 loop spans 13 amino acids. Germline V gene data show CDR1 as SEHNR and CDR2 as FQNEAQ (reference sequence). V was pared by 3 bases and J by 1 base, with 5 bases between. The DNA for the CDR3 is TGTGCCAGCAGCTTTAGCCGCACAGATACGCAGTATTTT. It codes for CASSFSRTDTQYF.

About this clone itself: Other nucleotide sequences from this sample produce the same CDR3. V and J are TRBV6-5 and TRBJ1-2; possibly TRBD1 for D (6 bases). This CDR3 is built from 15 residues. V lost 1 base and J 4 bases, leaving 13 bases between the germline ends. Germline CDR1 MNHEY, CDR2 SVGAGI. DNA of the CDR3: TGTGCCAGCAGTTACTTGGGGGCGGGCAGCTATGGCTACACCTTC. Translating gives CASSYLGAGSYGYTF.

This sequence joins TRBV30 and TRBJ2-3; D possibly corresponds to TRBD2 (5 bases). Trimming cost V 5 bases and J 7 bases, with 13 bases left between them. Germline-derived CDR1 and CDR2 are GTSNPN and SVGIG (reference sequence). The CDR3 contains 12 residues. The CDR3 DNA follows: TGTGCCTGGGAACCGGGATCCAATACGCAGTATTTT. Translating it yields CAWEPGSNTQYF.

This chain uses TRBV18 with TRBJ2-5, with D perhaps given as TRBD1 or TRBD2 (6 bases each). CDR1 is KGHSH and CDR2 is LQKENI in the germline V gene. Trimming pared 4 bases from V and 5 bases from J, leaving 17 bases between. This CDR3 is 15 amino acids long. The CDR3 region is CASSRLEGGGETQYF. The DNA of the CDR3 is TGTGCCAGCTCACGCCTGGAGGGGGGCGGCGAGACCCAGTACTTC.

The gene calls are TRBV25-1 and TRBJ1-1; no definite D call. Germline values: CDR1 MGHDK, CDR2 SYGVNS. Deletions cut 6 bases from V and 0 bases from J, with 8 bases between. The CDR3 consists of 13 residues. The CDR3 sequence: CASRRHMNTEAFF. The CDR3 DNA sequence: TGTGCCAGCAGAAGACATATGAACACTGAAGCTTTCTTT.

In this sample, this clone turned up a few times. The V gene is TRBV18, the J gene TRBJ1-4, with 8 bases identical to TRBD1. V dropped 6 bases and J dropped 5; count of bases not matched to a gene: 8. The CDR3 totals 15 residues. Germline-derived CDR1 and CDR2 are KGHSH and LQKENI. CDR3 sequence reads: CASSQTGGENEKLFF. CDR3 DNA: TGTGCCAGCTCCCAAACAGGGGGTGAAAATGAAAAACTGTTTTTT.

The V call is TRBV2, the J call TRBJ1-2, with 9 bases fitting TRBD1. With V trimmed by 7 bases and J by 9 bases, 15 bases remained unmatched. Germline assignment: CDR1 SNHLY and CDR2 FYNNEI. The CDR3 contains 15 residues. The CDR3 sequence is CASTATPPGQGSYTF. The CDR3 nucleotides are TGTGCCAGCACCGCCACGCCCCCGGGACAGGGAAGCTACACCTTC. Full variable domain (outside the CDR3, taken from reference TRBV2 and TRBJ1-2): EPEVTQTPSHQVTQMGQEVILRCVPISNHLYFYWYRQILGQKVEFLVSFYNNEISEKSEIFDDQFSVERPDGSNFTLKIRSTKLEDSAMYFCASTATPPGQGSYTFGSGTRLTVV.

This rearrangement joins TRBV7-2 to TRBJ2-3; D is perhaps TRBD2 (6 bases). The V and J ends lost 4 bases and 2 bases respectively, with 10 bases between them. CDR1 is SGHTA, CDR2 FQGNSA, per germline. This CDR3 has 14 residues. The CDR3 bases are TGTGCCAGCAGCTGGGCGGGGATCACAGATACGCAGTATTTT. It is translated as CASSWAGITDTQYF.

This clone was observed a few times. The chain couples TRBV30 to TRBJ1-5, with TRBD1 as a possible D gene (6 bases). CDR1 and CDR2 (germline): GTSNPN, SVGIG (reference sequence). The CDR3 length is 14 residues. The V gene lost 0 bases and the J gene lost 6 bases, with 12 bases spanning the gap. The CDR3 is CAWSVQGVGQPQHF. The CDR3, as DNA: TGTGCCTGGAGTGTACAGGGAGTGGGTCAGCCCCAGCATTTT.

The genes are TRBV7-2 and TRBJ1-5, with a weak D call TRBD1 (5 bases). CDR3 size: 13 residues. The V and J ends lost 9 bases and 4 bases respectively, with 13 bases between them. Germline assignment: CDR1 SGHTA and CDR2 FQGNSA. The CDR3 protein is CASSTDYNQPQHF. The CDR3 bases are TGTGCCAGTTCGACAGACTATAATCAGCCCCAGCATTTT.